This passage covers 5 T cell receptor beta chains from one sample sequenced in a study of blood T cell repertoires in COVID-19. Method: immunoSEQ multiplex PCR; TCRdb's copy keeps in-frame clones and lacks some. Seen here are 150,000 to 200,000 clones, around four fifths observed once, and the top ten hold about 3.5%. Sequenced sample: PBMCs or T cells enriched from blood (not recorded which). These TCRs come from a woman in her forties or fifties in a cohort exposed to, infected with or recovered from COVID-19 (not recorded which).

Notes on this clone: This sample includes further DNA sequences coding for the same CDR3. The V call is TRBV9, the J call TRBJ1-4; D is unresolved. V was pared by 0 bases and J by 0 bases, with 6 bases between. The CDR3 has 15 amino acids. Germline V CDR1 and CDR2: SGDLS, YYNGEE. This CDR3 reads CASSVGPATNEKLFF. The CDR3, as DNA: TGTGCCAGCAGCGTAGGTCCAGCAACTAATGAAAAACTGTTTTTT.

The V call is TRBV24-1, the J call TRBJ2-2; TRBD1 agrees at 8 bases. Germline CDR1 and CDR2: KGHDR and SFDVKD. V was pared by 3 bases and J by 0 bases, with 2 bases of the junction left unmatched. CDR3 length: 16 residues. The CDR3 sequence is CATSDPDRANTGELFF. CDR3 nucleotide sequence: TGTGCCACCAGTGATCCGGACAGGGCGAACACCGGGGAGCTGTTTTTT.

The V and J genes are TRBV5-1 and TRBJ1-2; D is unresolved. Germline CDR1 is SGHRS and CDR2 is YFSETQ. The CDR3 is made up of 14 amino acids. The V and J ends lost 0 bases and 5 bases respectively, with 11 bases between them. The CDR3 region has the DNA TGCGCCAGCAGCTTGGCCCCGACATTGTATGGCTACACCTTC. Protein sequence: CASSLAPTLYGYTF.

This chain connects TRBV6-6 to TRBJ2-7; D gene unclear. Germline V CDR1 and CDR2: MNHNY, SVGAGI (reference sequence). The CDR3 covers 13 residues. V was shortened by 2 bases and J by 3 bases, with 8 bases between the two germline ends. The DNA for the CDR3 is TGTGCCAGCAGTTACCCGGAGATCTACGAGCAGTACTTC. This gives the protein CASSYPEIYEQYF.

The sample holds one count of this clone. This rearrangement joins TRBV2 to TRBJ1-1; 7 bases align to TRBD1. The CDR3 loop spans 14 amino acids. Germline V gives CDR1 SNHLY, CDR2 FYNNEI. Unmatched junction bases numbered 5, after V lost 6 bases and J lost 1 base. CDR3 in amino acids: CASRDGTANTEAFF. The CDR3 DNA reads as TGTGCCAGCAGAGATGGGACAGCGAACACTGAAGCTTTCTTT.